Listed below are T cell receptor beta chains from one sample, sequenced in a study of T-cell memory formation after mild COVID-19. TCRdb re-analysed the 5' RACE reads in MiXCR, keeping a single row per CDR3 protein. In the table there are roughly 130,000 distinct CDR3 sequences, about a sixth of which are singletons. The sequencing input was PBMCs or a T cell subset sorted from them (not recorded which). The receptor source for this set is an adult woman who had mild COVID-19 (a few samples of this study predate the infection). Cell type and time point are not known. Each CDR3 is given with its conserved first and last residue. The order of the fields is J gene, V gene, clone size, CDR3 protein. Clone size is not always given. Where it is, it says once, few, many or a class for expanded clones.

J: TRBJ2-1; V: TRBV3-1; size: few; CDR3: CASSQATLGAYEQFF
J: TRBJ2-7; V: TRBV24-1; size: few; CDR3: CATSDAREVLHEQYF
J: TRBJ2-1; V: TRBV3-1; size: NA; CDR3: CASNHGQGRNNEQFF
J: TRBJ2-7; V: TRBV12-3/TRBV12-4; size: NA; CDR3: CASIHRWGAGEQYF
J: TRBJ1-5; V: TRBV3-1; size: once; CDR3: CASSLKTGAYQPQHF
J: TRBJ2-2; V: TRBV4-1; size: NA; CDR3: CASSLGGGTGELFF
J: TRBJ2-6; V: TRBV12-3/TRBV12-4; size: NA; CDR3: CASIEAGANVLTF
J: TRBJ2-3; V: TRBV24-1; size: NA; CDR3: CATSVTSQAVVNTQYF
J: TRBJ2-4; V: TRBV20-1; size: NA; CDR3: CSARTWLGNIQYF
J: TRBJ2-2; V: TRBV11-2; size: few; CDR3: CASSFSQLGELFF
J: TRBJ1-4; V: TRBV18; size: few; CDR3: CASSPYATNEKLFF
J: TRBJ1-6; V: TRBV30; size: NA; CDR3: CAWSLSVSLGSPLHF
J: TRBJ2-1; V: TRBV12-3/TRBV12-4; size: once; CDR3: CASRGTGNSYNEQFF
J: TRBJ2-1; V: TRBV18; size: few; CDR3: CASSPLQKLDNEQFF
J: TRBJ2-3; V: TRBV24-1; size: many; CDR3: CATSAPSGGPSDTQYF
J: TRBJ1-2; V: TRBV11-3; size: few; CDR3: CASSKGGRGYTF
J: TRBJ1-1; V: TRBV20-1; size: few; CDR3: CSARPPGQANTEAFF
J: TRBJ1-1; V: TRBV6-2/TRBV6-3; size: NA; CDR3: CASSYTPSNTEAFF
J: TRBJ1-3; V: TRBV12-3/TRBV12-4; size: NA; CDR3: CASRELSGSPGNTIYF
J: TRBJ2-1; V: TRBV7-2; size: few; CDR3: CASREPSGSPDEQFF
J: TRBJ1-1; V: TRBV25-1; size: NA; CDR3: CASSDLGAEAFF
J: TRBJ1-2; V: TRBV7-2; size: NA; CDR3: CASSLTGGRAIGGYTF
J: TRBJ2-7; V: TRBV2; size: NA; CDR3: CASSVDGGRWGEQYF
J: TRBJ2-7; V: TRBV7-2; size: NA; CDR3: CASTGTGRYELYF
J: TRBJ2-6; V: TRBV3-1; size: few; CDR3: CASSQGAGANVLTF
J: TRBJ2-4; V: TRBV19; size: NA; CDR3: CASSMGLAGLAKNIQYF
J: TRBJ2-1; V: TRBV24-1; size: many; CDR3: CATGGRAGDEQFF
J: TRBJ2-7; V: TRBV12-3/TRBV12-4; size: NA; CDR3: CASSFASGANEQYF
J: TRBJ2-5; V: TRBV7-9; size: few; CDR3: CASSWTLAQETQYF
J: TRBJ2-2; V: TRBV24-1; size: NA; CDR3: CATSDRYYGTGTTGELFF
J: TRBJ2-1; V: TRBV5-1; size: many; CDR3: CASIGSGALQFF
J: TRBJ2-1; V: TRBV6-4; size: few; CDR3: CASSILAGDYNEQFF
J: TRBJ2-4; V: TRBV7-2; size: NA; CDR3: CASSQLGGLENIQYF
J: TRBJ2-5; V: TRBV4-1; size: NA; CDR3: CASTTQAWTSGETQYF
J: TRBJ2-7; V: TRBV5-1; size: few; CDR3: CASSTPGLESYEQYF
J: TRBJ1-5; V: TRBV19; size: few; CDR3: CASSDRGNQPQHF
J: TRBJ2-5; V: TRBV14; size: few; CDR3: CASSRLVETQYF
J: TRBJ1-5; V: TRBV2; size: once; CDR3: CASSGKPGQGWVQPQHF
J: TRBJ2-1; V: TRBV5-1; size: few; CDR3: CASSSGLAGGTPFNEQFF
J: TRBJ2-4; V: TRBV6-5; size: NA; CDR3: CASSRLGGIQYF
J: TRBJ2-7; V: TRBV7-2; size: few; CDR3: CASSPNPTSSRYF
J: TRBJ2-1; V: TRBV5-5; size: many; CDR3: CASSFFRQGRDNEQFF
J: TRBJ2-7; V: TRBV5-4; size: few; CDR3: CASSFIPTGVNSYEQYF
J: TRBJ2-2; V: TRBV5-5; size: NA; CDR3: CASSRQPGREYTGELFF
J: TRBJ2-1; V: TRBV7-9; size: NA; CDR3: CASSPRNGRDNEQFF
J: TRBJ2-5; V: TRBV6-6; size: few; CDR3: CASSYSEGGETQYF
J: TRBJ2-1; V: TRBV20-1; size: few; CDR3: CSARDLSGALAGGRYNEQFF
J: TRBJ2-5; V: TRBV11-2; size: few; CDR3: CASSLAGFVETQYF
J: TRBJ2-1; V: TRBV12-3/TRBV12-4; size: many; CDR3: CASSPSGSSAFF
J: TRBJ2-1; V: TRBV25-1; size: NA; CDR3: CASSELVSGSAYNEQFF
J: TRBJ2-3; V: TRBV11-2; size: NA; CDR3: CASSLDGLAWDTQYF
J: TRBJ2-1; V: TRBV7-9; size: few; CDR3: CATGWDSYNEQFF
J: TRBJ1-5; V: TRBV7-8; size: NA; CDR3: CASSLGSGIQPQHF
J: TRBJ2-1; V: TRBV5-1; size: few; CDR3: CASTELAGGEDEQFF
J: TRBJ1-2; V: TRBV7-9; size: NA; CDR3: CASTPTPPVVNYGYTF
J: TRBJ1-2; V: TRBV15; size: NA; CDR3: CATRGKGVVSDGYTF
J: TRBJ1-5; V: TRBV7-6; size: few; CDR3: CASSLDSNQPQHF
J: TRBJ1-1; V: TRBV18; size: NA; CDR3: CASSSQGLGTEAFF
J: TRBJ2-1; V: TRBV10-3; size: many; CDR3: CAISESRSEQNNEQFF